This note documents a single TCR beta chain sequence. Its antigen is not known. Trimming cost V 5 bases and J 2 bases; bases outside gene matches: 7. CDR3 length: 15 residues. Germline lookup yields CDR1 SGHTA and CDR2 FQGTGA. The record originates from a study of T cells in localized non-small cell lung cancer. The study, taken as a whole, reports: Appearing in adjacent lung were a median roughly 57 of the top 100 tumor clones. The study sequenced only one region of the tumor. As a result, intratumor heterogeneity could not be excluded and remains possible.

The table came from immunoSEQ multiplex PCR; TCRdb's copy has only in-frame clones and leaves some out. The sample has about 24,000 clones, roughly 90% seen once. The chain recombines TRBV7-3 with TRBJ2-3, with 7 positions matching TRBD1. The material was peripheral blood, obtained before any cancer treatment. The sequence was obtained from a man aged 35 to 69 with stage I squamous cell lung carcinoma. The CDR3 region is CASSLGGMSTDTQYF. The CDR3 DNA reads TGTGCCAGCAGCCTAGGGGGCATGTCCACAGATACGCAGTATTTT.